A single sample gave rise to the 2 T cell receptor beta chains below, sequenced in a study of T cells in localized non-small cell lung cancer. Libraries were prepared by immunoSEQ multiplex PCR; TCRdb keeps only in-frame clonotypes and omits some of them. Among about 40,000 clones listed, approximately 86% were seen once. The sample here was peripheral blood, taken before any cancer treatment. These receptors were taken from a man between 40 and 69 years old with stage I lung adenocarcinoma.

The chain is built from TRBV7-8 and TRBJ1-2; possibly TRBD1 for D (6 bases). The CDR3 sequence is 13 residues long. V was cut by 5 bases and J by 6 bases, with 13 bases left in between. The germline V gene encodes CDR1 SGHVS and CDR2 FQNEAQ. The CDR3: CASSPVRGHGYTF. The DNA for the CDR3 is TGTGCCAGCAGCCCGGTCAGGGGTCATGGCTACACCTTC.

The chain couples TRBV6-1 to TRBJ1-2; no firm D call. The CDR3 sequence is 15 residues long. V was pared by 1 base and J by 2 bases, with 11 bases between. Germline lookup yields CDR1 MNHNS and CDR2 SASEGT. CDR3 sequence reads: CASSEGAARNYGYTF. CDR3 nucleotide sequence: TGTGCCAGCAGTGAAGGGGCAGCCCGAAACTATGGCTACACCTTC.